The 30 T cell receptor beta chains presented below share a single source sample, sequenced in a study of shared clonotypes between healthy human individuals (dated by TCRdb to between 2020 and 2021). The receptor library was made with the immunoSEQ multiplex PCR assay. TCRdb carries this immuneACCESS record with in-frame sequences only. Its versions omit some clonotypes, under half of them owing to an unresolved V gene in the studies checked, with the rest unexplained. Recorded for this sample are about 2,500,000 clones; approximately 90% of them occurred a single time. The ten largest account for more than 0.12% of the sample. Specimen: naive CD4+ T cells sorted from blood. In the paper's terms, the cell subset or site label means: CD45RA+ positively selected. The origin of the receptors is a young man in good health.

The chain combines TRBV9 with TRBJ2-1; the match to TRBD2 covers 9 bases. This CDR3 is 15 amino acids long. With 0 bases clipped from V and 8 bases from J, the junction kept 6 bases outside the gene matches. Germline lookup yields CDR1 SGDLS and CDR2 YYNGEE. CDR3 sequence: CASSVGFSGSHEQFF. The DNA of the CDR3 is TGTGCCAGCAGCGTAGGGTTTAGCGGGAGCCATGAGCAGTTCTTC.

The chain uses TRBV11-2 and TRBJ2-3; D possibly corresponds to TRBD2 (5 bases). Trimming took off 1 base at V and 6 bases at J, with 8 bases between the two ends. Per the germline V gene, CDR1 is SGHAT and CDR2 is FQNNGV. This CDR3 has 13 amino acids. Written as DNA, the CDR3 is TGTGCCAGCAGCTTAGGGGAGTGGGATACGCAGTATTTT. Protein sequence: CASSLGEWDTQYF.

The chain has TRBV2 and TRBJ2-3; 8 nucleotides match TRBD1. V was clipped by 2 bases and J by 4 bases; unmatched bases: 5. This CDR3 is 15 amino acids long. CDR1 and CDR2 (germline): SNHLY, FYNNEI. The CDR3 coding sequence is TGTGCCAGCAGTGAATTTAAGACAGGGGCAGATACGCAGTATTTT. Translation: CASSEFKTGADTQYF.

The chain employs TRBV6-6 and TRBJ1-1; D is undetermined. This CDR3 is built from 13 residues. V was cut by 8 bases and J by 4 bases, with 14 bases left in between. CDR1 is MNHNY and CDR2 is SVGAGI in the germline V gene (reference sequence). The CDR3 coding sequence is TGTGCCAGCTCCGAGTTGTCCCGCACTGAAGCTTTCTTT. This translates into CASSELSRTEAFF.

The V gene is TRBV4-1, the J gene TRBJ2-7; tentatively, D is TRBD1 (5 bases). Germline CDR1 and CDR2: MGHRA and YSYEKL. V was clipped by 0 bases and J by 1 base, with 10 bases between them. The CDR3 extends over 15 amino acids. CDR3 loop: CASSQDPRQSYEQYF. CDR3 DNA sequence: TGCGCCAGCAGCCAAGATCCGAGACAGTCCTACGAGCAGTACTTC.

This clone was seen only once. The chain has TRBV7-2 and TRBJ2-1, with a tentative D call TRBD1 (5 bases). V lost 4 bases and J 0 bases, leaving 13 bases between the germline ends. Per germline, CDR1 SGHTA and CDR2 FQGNSA. The CDR3 runs 16 residues. The CDR3 spells CASSYTGVYSYNEQFF. DNA for the CDR3: TGTGCCAGCAGCTACACAGGTGTTTACTCCTACAATGAGCAGTTCTTC.

The J gene is TRBJ2-1, the V gene TRBV7-2; no definite D call. V dropped 5 bases and J dropped 3 bases, with 11 bases sitting between them. The CDR3 is 14 residues long. Germline V gives CDR1 SGHTA, CDR2 FQGNSA. The CDR3 nucleotides are TGTGCCAGCAGCCAAACCGAAAACTACAATGAGCAGTTCTTC. It yields the protein CASSQTENYNEQFF.

CDR3 DNA: TGTGCCAGCAGTGTGGGGAGCAGCACAGATACGCAGTATTTT. Residues: CASSVGSSTDTQYF. The J gene is TRBJ2-3, the V gene TRBV2, with TRBD2 as a possible D gene (5 bases). Per germline, CDR1 SNHLY and CDR2 FYNNEI. The CDR3 extends over 14 amino acids. The ends were cut back, 4 bases at V and 0 bases at J, with 8 bases in the middle. The variable domain in full, with the rest retrieved from reference TRBV2 and TRBJ2-3, is EPEVTQTPSHQVTQMGQEVILRCVPISNHLYFYWYRQILGQKVEFLVSFYNNEISEKSEIFDDQFSVERPDGSNFTLKIRSTKLEDSAMYFCASSVGSSTDTQYFGPGTRLTVL.

The rearrangement joins TRBV7-9 to TRBJ1-6; 9 positions agree with TRBD1. V lost 5 bases and J lost 4; bases outside the gene matches: 6. The CDR3 has 16 residues. Germline V gene sequence: CDR1 SEHNR, CDR2 FQNEAQ (reference sequence). Here the CDR3 reads CASSTGQGSYNSPLHF. In nucleotides, the CDR3 is TGTGCCAGCAGCACGGGACAGGGCTCTTATAATTCACCCCTCCACTTT.

This clone was detected only once. The CDR3 bases are TGTGCCAGTCTGCCGTGGGAGGCCTATAATTCACCCCTCCACTTT. It translates to CASLPWEAYNSPLHF. J is TRBJ1-6 and V is TRBV28; D is unclear. The V end lost 9 bases, the J end lost 2 bases, and 14 bases lay between the germline ends. The CDR3 extends over 15 amino acids. Germline V CDR1 and CDR2: MDHEN, SYDVKM. The full variable domain, rest sourced from reference TRBV28 and TRBJ1-6, is DVKVTQSSRYLVKRTGEKVFLECVQDMDHENMFWYRQDPGLGLRLIYFSYDVKMKEKGDIPEGYSVSREKKERFSLILESASTNQTSMYLCASLPWEAYNSPLHFGNGTRLTVT.

This chain links TRBV11-2 with TRBJ2-5; 11 bases line up with TRBD1. After removal of 5 bases from V and 2 bases from J, the junction contained 4 bases not matched to a gene. Looked up from germline, CDR1 is SGHAT and CDR2 is FQNNGV. The CDR3 runs to 15 residues. Written as DNA, the CDR3 is TGTGCCAGCAGCCGGGACAGGGGGAAACAAGAGACCCAGTACTTC. It is translated as CASSRDRGKQETQYF.

The V and J genes are TRBV5-1 and TRBJ2-5, with 7 nucleotides matching TRBD1. This CDR3 contains 15 residues. Germline V CDR1 and CDR2: SGHRS, YFSETQ. V trimming: 4 bases; J trimming: 5 bases; junction bases outside the gene matches: 11. The CDR3 spells CASSRQGEGHETQYF. For the CDR3, the DNA is TGCGCCAGCAGCCGACAGGGAGAGGGACACGAGACCCAGTACTTC.

This clone occurred once. The J gene is TRBJ2-7, the V gene TRBV2; 9 bases map to TRBD2. The CDR3 consists of 14 residues. Germline CDR1 SNHLY, CDR2 FYNNEI. V lost 6 bases to trimming and J lost 1 base; unmatched junction nucleotides: 4. CDR3 protein: CASSGAGGSYEQYF. CDR3 in DNA: TGTGCCAGCAGCGGAGCGGGAGGATCCTACGAGCAGTACTTC.

The chain carries TRBV28 and TRBJ1-4, with TRBD1 as a possible D gene (6 bases). The CDR3 extends over 15 amino acids. V lost 5 bases to trimming and J lost 7 bases, with 17 bases between them. The germline CDR1 and CDR2 sequences are MDHEN and SYDVKM. The CDR3 DNA is TGTGCCAGCAGTCCGCAGGGGTCTAGAAGTGAAAAACTGTTTTTT. Protein product: CASSPQGSRSEKLFF.

CDR3 in amino acids: CASTDRASYEQYF. DNA of the CDR3: TGTGCCAGCACGGACAGGGCCTCCTACGAGCAGTACTTC. This chain connects TRBV2 to TRBJ2-7; 8 nucleotides line up with TRBD1. Germline V lookup: CDR1 SNHLY, CDR2 FYNNEI. This CDR3 region has 13 residues. V shed 7 bases, J shed 0 bases, and the junction held 2 bases outside the gene matches.

For the CDR3, the DNA is TGTGCCAGCAGTGGCGTTGGGACTAGCGTATCCTACGAGCAGTACTTC. Translating it yields CASSGVGTSVSYEQYF. The rearrangement uses TRBV6-6 and TRBJ2-7, with TRBD2 matching over 10 bases. The CDR3 is made up of 16 amino acids. Per the germline V gene, CDR1 is MNHNY and CDR2 is SVGAGI (reference sequence). With 5 bases clipped from V and 1 base from J, the junction kept 8 bases outside the gene matches.

CDR3 DNA: TGTGCCAGCAGCTTTGCTAGCGGGGCCTACAATGAGCAGTTCTTC. Residues: CASSFASGAYNEQFF. The rearrangement joins TRBV7-9 to TRBJ2-1; 9 positions agree with TRBD2. This CDR3 is 15 amino acids long. V shed 3 bases and J 2 bases; nucleotides not matched to a gene: 2. The germline V gene has CDR1 SEHNR and CDR2 FQNEAQ (reference sequence).

This clone has only one observation. V gene TRBV21-1 combines with J gene TRBJ2-3; the D segment call TRBD2 is taken from the table without a DNA check. TRBV21-1 is labeled a pseudogene. CDR3 length: 12 amino acids. CDR3 nucleotide sequence: TGTGCCAGCAGCCAAGGCGGAGATACGCAGTATTTT. This sequence encodes CASSQGGDTQYF.

The chain links TRBV11-2 to TRBJ1-4; D is ambiguous. The germline V gene encodes CDR1 SGHAT and CDR2 FQNNGV. This CDR3 spans 14 amino acids. V lost 4 bases, J lost 2 bases, and 8 bases lay in between. As DNA, the CDR3 is TGTGCCAGCAGCTCCGTCTGGACTAATGAAAAACTGTTTTTT. Residues: CASSSVWTNEKLFF.

The chain joins TRBV19 to TRBJ2-7; D gene ambiguous. V lost 4 bases, J lost 2 bases, and 9 bases lay in between. Germline assignment: CDR1 LNHDA and CDR2 SQIVND (reference sequence). This CDR3 comprises 13 residues. The CDR3 sequence is CASSKGHTYEQYF. As DNA, the CDR3 is TGTGCCAGTAGTAAGGGTCATACCTACGAGCAGTACTTC. The complete variable domain, with remaining parts taken from reference TRBV19 and TRBJ2-7, reads DGGITQSPKYLFRKEGQNVTLSCEQNLNHDAMYWYRQDPGQGLRLIYYSQIVNDFQKGDIAEGYSVSREKKESFPLTVTSAQKNPTAFYLCASSKGHTYEQYFGPGTRLTVT.

The chain recombines TRBV6-6 with TRBJ2-7; TRBD1 agrees at 7 bases. Looked up from germline, CDR1 is MNHNY and CDR2 is SVGAGI (reference sequence). J was trimmed by 2 bases and V by 8 bases; bases with no gene match: 9. The CDR3 totals 14 residues. The CDR3 is CASQEPGQTYEQYF. CDR3 nucleotide sequence: TGTGCCAGCCAGGAACCGGGACAGACCTACGAGCAGTACTTC.

In its sample, this clone was seen a few times. V and J are TRBV10-3 and TRBJ1-1; D unresolved. CDR3 length: 12 residues. Trimming removed 6 bases from V and 6 bases from J, with 11 bases in between. Germline values: CDR1 ENHRY, CDR2 SYGVKD. CDR3 in amino acids: CAISDDGSEAFF. In DNA form, the CDR3 reads TGTGCCATCAGCGATGACGGTTCTGAAGCTTTCTTT.

The V gene is TRBV19, the J gene TRBJ2-7, with 8 nucleotides matching TRBD1. The CDR3 runs to 14 residues. J was trimmed by 3 bases and V by 3 bases; bases with no gene match: 4. CDR1 and CDR2 (germline): LNHDA, SQIVND (reference sequence). Here the CDR3 DNA reads TGTGCCAGTAGTATTTCCGGGACAGGCTACGAGCAGTACTTC. Protein: CASSISGTGYEQYF.

J is TRBJ2-5 and V is TRBV20-1; D unclear. Germline assignment: CDR1 DFQATT and CDR2 SNEGSKA (reference sequence). The V end lost 5 bases, the J end lost 5 bases, and 9 bases lay between the germline ends. The CDR3 totals 11 residues. CDR3 sequence reads: CSAQDRETQYF. The CDR3 coding sequence is TGCAGTGCTCAGGACCGCGAGACCCAGTACTTC.

The chain carries TRBV4-1 and TRBJ2-5; D is uncertain. The J call may be incorrect, as the DNA end agrees better with TRBJ2-7. This CDR3 has 14 amino acids. Germline-derived CDR1 and CDR2 are MGHRA and YSYEKL. The CDR3 is CASSQGGYSYEQYF. CDR3 sequence (DNA): TGCGCCAGCAGCCAAGGGGGTTATTCCTACGAGCAGTACTTC.

The rearrangement joins TRBV10-3 to TRBJ2-7; D remains unclear. Germline V lookup: CDR1 ENHRY, CDR2 SYGVKD. This CDR3 comprises 13 residues. Trimming removed 6 bases from V and 4 bases from J, with 13 bases in between. The DNA for the CDR3 is TGTGCCATCAGAGAATCGGACGGATACGAGCAGTACTTC. This codes for CAIRESDGYEQYF.

The rearrangement joins TRBV30 to TRBJ1-4; D gene uncertain. The length of the CDR3 is 12 residues. The ends were cut back, 2 bases at V and 6 bases at J, with 7 bases in the middle. Germline assignment: CDR1 GTSNPN and CDR2 SVGIG (reference sequence). The CDR3 nucleotides read TGTGCCTGGAGTCGCCTGGATGAAAAACTGTTTTTT. Amino acids: CAWSRLDEKLFF.

V gene TRBV4-1 combines with J gene TRBJ2-3; 15 bases line up with TRBD2. The germline V gene encodes CDR1 MGHRA and CDR2 YSYEKL. V was pared by 1 base and J by 3 bases, with 8 bases of the junction left unmatched. The CDR3 has 19 amino acids. DNA of the CDR3: TGCGCCAGCAGCCAAGTAGCCGGGACTAGCGGGGGGTTGACAGATACGCAGTATTTT. Encoded protein: CASSQVAGTSGGLTDTQYF.

The V and J genes are TRBV10-1 and TRBJ2-7; D is tentatively TRBD1 or TRBD2 (5 bases each). CDR3 length: 15 amino acids. CDR1 WNHNN and CDR2 SYGVQD come from the germline V gene (reference sequence). V was clipped by 7 bases and J by 7 bases, with 23 bases between them. The CDR3 bases are TGCGCCAGCAAGGCCGGGACCCGGGGCTCGGGTGAGCAGTACTTC. Translating gives CASKAGTRGSGEQYF.

The chain uses TRBV28 and TRBJ2-1, with TRBD2 matching 13 bases. From germline, CDR1 is MDHEN and CDR2 SYDVKM. J lost 8 bases, V lost 6 bases, and 7 bases had no gene match. This CDR3 is built from 15 residues. The CDR3: CASSSLAGGHDEQFF. In nucleotides, the CDR3 is TGTGCCAGCAGCTCACTAGCGGGGGGGCACGATGAGCAGTTCTTC.